A selection of T cell receptor beta chains follows, all from one sample in a study of cytomegalovirus exposure and HLA in healthy donors. Profiling relied on immunoSEQ multiplex PCR, and the TCRdb table lists in-frame clones only, not all of them. The data hold approximately 150,000 clones, with about 89% observed a single time. The source material was PBMCs. These receptors were taken from a woman aged 18-35 years in good health and CMV-seropositive. Each CDR3 is given with its conserved first and last residue. Each record gives: J gene, V gene, CDR3 protein.

TRBJ2-7 TRBV6-5 CASSSAGHEQYF
TRBJ1-1 TRBV19 CASRQKNTEAFF
TRBJ2-1 TRBV27 CASSGGLRLSSYNEQFF
TRBJ2-7 TRBV6-6 CASLTGGNEQYF
TRBJ2-3 TRBV28 CASLSGSLADTQYF
TRBJ1-2 TRBV5-1 CASSLVPRGGVGGFNYGYTF
TRBJ2-7 TRBV7-9 CASSLAGTSFDEQYF
TRBJ2-1 TRBV7-2 CASSFVRGGTSANEQFF
TRBJ2-7 TRBV5-1 CASSQGRTSNQGEQYF
TRBJ2-7 TRBV5-6 CASSFLTYEQYF
TRBJ2-4 TRBV7-8 CASSSLGQGLPLAKNIQYF
TRBJ2-3 TRBV2 CASSHPRDRGTDTQYF
TRBJ1-4 TRBV5-1 CASSLGQQGEKLFF
TRBJ2-6 TRBV28 CASSLEDGQPSSGANVLTF
TRBJ2-1 TRBV5-1 CASSLDITAHNEQFF
TRBJ1-5 TRBV19 CASSIRGGQPQHF
TRBJ1-1 TRBV27 CASSFQGVGTEAFF
TRBJ2-5 TRBV7-6 CASSSRTEETQYF
TRBJ1-3 TRBV19 CASSMRGSGNTIYF
TRBJ1-2 TRBV11-2 CASSLVRGDYGYTF
TRBJ2-7 TRBV4-1 CASSRRTGGGDEQYF
TRBJ2-1 TRBV5-5 CASSYSPGTAYNEQFF
TRBJ1-2 TRBV14 CASSQAGSRNYGYTF
TRBJ1-1 TRBV7-2 CASSPNRVHTEAFF
TRBJ2-7 TRBV4-1 CASSQAPGQGAYEQYF
TRBJ2-7 TRBV2 CASSVPSGTYEQYF
TRBJ2-1 TRBV2 CAREGGRAARYNEQFF
TRBJ1-5 TRBV12-5 CASGVDRGDNQPQHF
TRBJ1-1 TRBV14 CASSPNRGNTEAFF
TRBJ1-1 TRBV6-6 CAAKQGIGTEAFF
TRBJ1-2 TRBV5-4 CASSLGPVSGYTF
TRBJ2-7 TRBV11-2 CASTPGLAFDEQYF
TRBJ2-2 TRBV9 CASKEGPNTGELFF
TRBJ2-1 TRBV10-3 CAISESRTGANEQFF
TRBJ2-5 TRBV11-3 CASSSYTSFQETQYF
TRBJ2-6 TRBV2 CASRLAGGANVLTF
TRBJ1-2 TRBV18 CASSPPGQGYGYTF
TRBJ1-5 TRBV6-5 CASSYSSGAQPQHF
TRBJ2-5 TRBV9 CASSVAAGPKETQYF
TRBJ1-2 TRBV28 CASSPEDSYGGYTF
TRBJ2-3 TRBV15 CATSHFLSGGLDTQYF
TRBJ1-5 TRBV7-8 CASSLKSLGAGNYQPQHF
TRBJ2-1 TRBV5-1 CASSRGLAGVAEQFF
TRBJ1-1 TRBV11-3 CASSLGQANTEAFF
TRBJ2-2 TRBV25-1 CASSLAGFNTGELFF
TRBJ2-1 TRBV19 CASTHDNEQFF
TRBJ2-1 TRBV5-1 CASRPTGGLNEQFF
TRBJ2-7 TRBV28 CASSLRTSGPPYEQYF
TRBJ2-7 TRBV28 CATLLSTGGGLSSEQYF
TRBJ2-7 TRBV7-2 CASSLVTGEEEQYF